This TCR beta chain was documented in a study of T cell changes during pregnancy in multiple sclerosis. Here immunoSEQ multiplex PCR was the method, and the copy in TCRdb shows in-frame clones only, minus some. The data contain 70,000 to 100,000 clones, just over 90% of them singletons. The germline V gene encodes CDR1 SGHRS and CDR2 YFSETQ. This CDR3 has 15 amino acids. V was clipped by 0 bases and J by 7 bases; unmatched bases: 9. The material was peripheral blood, obtained in the third trimester of pregnancy. This sequence joins TRBV5-1 and TRBJ2-7, with 8 bases identical to TRBD2. This TCR came from a female donor in good health, enrolled as a control in a pregnancy study. CDR3 sequence: CASSLAPGGPWEQYF. The CDR3 nucleotides are TGCGCCAGCAGCTTGGCTCCGGGAGGGCCTTGGGAGCAGTACTTC.